Described below is a single TCR beta chain sequence and its context. This sample is drawn from a study of cytomegalovirus exposure and HLA in healthy donors. Profiling relied on immunoSEQ multiplex PCR, and the TCRdb table lists in-frame clones only, not all of them. The repertoire holds about 140,000 clones, with 70% to 90% as singletons. CDR1 is MNHNS, CDR2 SASEGT, per germline. Trimming took 1 base from V and 5 from J, leaving 5 bases between them. The CDR3 is 12 amino acids. Sequencing was carried out using PBMCs. V and J are TRBV6-1 and TRBJ1-2; D possibly corresponds to TRBD1 (5 bases). The clonotype originates from a woman aged 25 to 39 in good health and CMV-seronegative. The CDR3 protein is CASSEEGYGYTF. In DNA, the CDR3 is TGTGCCAGCAGTGAAGAGGGGTATGGCTACACCTTC.